These 9 T cell receptor beta chains share one sample of origin, sequenced in a study of blood T cells in healthy people across ages (dated by TCRdb to about 2015). Library preparation was by 5' RACE. Instrument used: Illumina HiSeq 2500. The second PCR ran for about 6 to 12 cycles and used a J-beta primer mix along with a sample-barcoded 5' primer. The public reads were run again by TCRdb, first through fastp at Q25 and then through MiXCR, and only productive beta chains were kept. Each CDR3 protein gets just one entry, which takes the most common genes and DNA from the rows behind it. The sample table contains about 1.8 million distinct CDR3 sequences; only one count was recorded for roughly 50% of them. The ten largest clones take up 2% to 2.5% of the sample. The sequencing sample was made of blood. These receptors all stem from a middle-aged woman in good health.

The chain has TRBV20-1 and TRBJ2-1, with 8 bases aligning to TRBD2. The CDR3 runs 15 residues. Germline V gene sequence: CDR1 DFQATT, CDR2 SNEGSKA (reference sequence). After removal of 2 bases from V and 4 bases from J, the junction contained 7 bases not matched to a gene. The CDR3 spells CSARPTGGGYNEQFF. For the CDR3, the DNA is TGCAGTGCTAGACCTACTGGCGGGGGGTACAATGAGCAGTTCTTC.

The chain links TRBV18 to TRBJ1-5; unclear D gene. The germline CDR1 and CDR2 sequences are KGHSH and LQKENI. The CDR3 runs to 15 residues. Between the trimmed V and J ends, which lost 2 bases and 4 bases, there was a span of 12 bases. This CDR3 is CASSPKGYRNQPQHF. The CDR3 bases are TGTGCCAGCTCACCAAAGGGCTATCGGAATCAGCCCCAGCATTTT.

This clonotype was seen only a few times. The J gene is TRBJ2-5, the V gene TRBV7-9, with 9 nucleotides matching TRBD1. The V segment lost 5 bases and the J segment 2 bases; nucleotides outside the gene matches: 12. The germline CDR1 and CDR2 sequences are SEHNR and FQNEAQ (reference sequence). The CDR3 has 17 amino acids. The CDR3 sequence is CASSQQGAQIGQETQYF. The CDR3 DNA is TGTGCCAGCAGCCAACAGGGGGCGCAAATAGGGCAAGAGACCCAGTACTTC.

The rearrangement links TRBV4-1 to TRBJ2-3; D unresolved. Germline V gene lookup returns CDR1 MGHRA and CDR2 YSYEKL. The CDR3 spans 16 residues. V was pared by 5 bases and J by 6 bases, with 21 bases between. CDR3 coding DNA: TGCGCCAGCAGCTATAGGTGGGGTGGGGATGAGGATACGCAGTATTTT. Amino acid sequence: CASSYRWGGDEDTQYF.

The sample holds a few counts of this clonotype. V and J are TRBV7-2 and TRBJ2-4, with TRBD2 matching 13 bases. The DNA end lines up better with TRBJ2-7; the J call may be wrong. The CDR3 runs 16 residues. CDR1 and CDR2 (germline): SGHTA, FQGNSA. CDR3 bases: TGTGCCAGCAGCCTTACTAGCGGGGGGGCCAACTACGAGCAGTACTTC. It is translated as CASSLTSGGANYEQYF.

This chain uses TRBV12-3 or TRBV12-4 with TRBJ2-1, with 8 bases fitting TRBD2. The ends lost 3 bases at V and 5 bases at J; junction bases unmatched: 9. This CDR3 spans 16 amino acids. The CDR3: CASSFARGAPNNEQFF. The CDR3 DNA sequence: TGTGCCAGCAGTTTCGCGCGGGGGGCCCCCAACAATGAGCAGTTCTTC.

This rearrangement joins TRBV27 to TRBJ1-1; 7 bases are a match to TRBD1. J lost 5 bases, V lost 3 bases, and 9 bases had no gene match. Germline V lookup: CDR1 MNHEY, CDR2 SMNVEV (reference sequence). This CDR3 comprises 15 residues. The CDR3 DNA sequence: TGTGCCAGCAGTTTCTCTAGGGGGCGAGGTACTGAAGCTTTCTTT. Translation: CASSFSRGRGTEAFF.

This clonotype was seen only a few times. The CDR3 DNA reads TGTGCCAGCACCCGGACTAGCGGGGAAGGGGGCGAGCAGTACTTC. Translated, it gives CASTRTSGEGGEQYF. The chain links TRBV28 to TRBJ2-7; 12 bases are shared with TRBD2. J lost 6 bases, V lost 7 bases, and 10 bases had no gene match. This CDR3 contains 15 residues. Germline CDR1 is MDHEN and CDR2 is SYDVKM.

This clonotype turned up a few times. This rearrangement joins TRBV7-9 to TRBJ2-5, with D perhaps TRBD2 (5 bases). Germline lookup yields CDR1 SEHNR and CDR2 FQNEAQ (reference sequence). The V end lost 5 bases, the J end lost 2 bases, and 18 bases lay between the germline ends. CDR3 length equals 16 residues. CDR3: CASSPIILARQETQYF. The CDR3, as DNA: TGTGCCAGCAGCCCTATAATTTTAGCGCGGCAAGAGACCCAGTACTTC.